This T cell receptor beta chain stems from a study of shared clonotypes between healthy human individuals. General study results and limits: It was the non-shared clonotypes that had lower generation probabilities than clonotypes shared by all four donors. Several donors showed sharing of roughly 5% of naive CD4 clonotypes.

Original methodology: ImmunoSEQ output held junction-only sequences without quality scores, so filtering differed. The method was immunoSEQ multiplex PCR; TCRdb's version includes in-frame clones alone and lacks a portion of them. V, J and clone size are those of that table, while D and trimming were read from the DNA. The sample holds roughly 2.6 million clones, roughly nine tenths seen once. This clone was found once. What it binds is unknown. V was trimmed by 3 bases and J by 10 bases, leaving 7 bases between them. The CDR3 consists of 11 residues. CDR1 MNHNS and CDR2 SASEGT come from the germline V gene.

The clonotype originates from a man aged 18 to 29 in good health. Source material: naive CD4+ T cells sorted from blood. The subset is: CD45RA+ positively selected. The J gene is TRBJ2-1, the V gene TRBV6-1; unclear D gene. CDR3 region: CASSELSEQFF. CDR3 in DNA: TGTGCCAGCAGTGAGCTGAGCGAGCAGTTCTTC.